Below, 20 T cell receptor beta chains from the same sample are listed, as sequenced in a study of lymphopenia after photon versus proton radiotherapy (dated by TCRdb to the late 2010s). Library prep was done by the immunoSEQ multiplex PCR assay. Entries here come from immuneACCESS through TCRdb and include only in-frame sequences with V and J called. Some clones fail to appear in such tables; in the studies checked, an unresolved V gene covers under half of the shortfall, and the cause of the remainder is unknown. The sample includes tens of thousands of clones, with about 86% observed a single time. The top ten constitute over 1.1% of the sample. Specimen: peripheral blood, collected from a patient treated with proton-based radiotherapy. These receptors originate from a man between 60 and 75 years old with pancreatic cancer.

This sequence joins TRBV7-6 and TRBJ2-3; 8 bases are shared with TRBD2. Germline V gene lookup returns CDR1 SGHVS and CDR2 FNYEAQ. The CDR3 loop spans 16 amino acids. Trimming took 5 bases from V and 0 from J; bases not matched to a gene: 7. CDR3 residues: CASSPAGTRSTDTQYF. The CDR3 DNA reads TGTGCCAGCAGCCCAGCCGGGACTAGGAGCACAGATACGCAGTATTTT.

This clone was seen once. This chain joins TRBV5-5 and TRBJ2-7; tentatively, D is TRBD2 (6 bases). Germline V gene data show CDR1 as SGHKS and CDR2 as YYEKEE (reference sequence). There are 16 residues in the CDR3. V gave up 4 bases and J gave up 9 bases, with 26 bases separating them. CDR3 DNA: TGTGCCAGCAGCATTCCCCTGGGAGGAGAGGGGACGGCGCAGTACTTC. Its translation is CASSIPLGGEGTAQYF. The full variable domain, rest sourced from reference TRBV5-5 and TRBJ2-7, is DAGVTQSPTHLIKTRGQQVTLRCSPISGHKSVSWYQQVLGQGPQFIFQYYEKEERGRGNFPDRFSARQFPNYSSELNVNALLLGDSALYLCASSIPLGGEGTAQYFGPGTRLTVT.

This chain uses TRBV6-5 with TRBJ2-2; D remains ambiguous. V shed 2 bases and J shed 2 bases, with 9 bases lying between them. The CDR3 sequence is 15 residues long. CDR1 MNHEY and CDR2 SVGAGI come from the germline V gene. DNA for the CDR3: TGTGCCAGCAGTTACAACACCTTTAACACCGGGGAGCTGTTTTTT. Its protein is CASSYNTFNTGELFF.

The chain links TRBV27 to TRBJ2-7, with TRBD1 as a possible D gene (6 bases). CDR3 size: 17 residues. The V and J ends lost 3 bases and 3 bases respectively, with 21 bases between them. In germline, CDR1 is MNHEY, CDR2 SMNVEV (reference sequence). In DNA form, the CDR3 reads TGTGCCAGCAGTTTGCGGCGCCAAACAGGGTTTGTCTACGAGCAGTACTTC. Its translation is CASSLRRQTGFVYEQYF.

This CDR3 reads CAWSKGTPEKLFF. In nucleotides, the CDR3 is TGTGCCTGGAGCAAGGGGACTCCTGAAAAACTGTTTTTT. The chain is built from TRBV30 and TRBJ1-4, with D perhaps matching TRBD1 (5 bases). Germline V gene lookup returns CDR1 GTSNPN and CDR2 SVGIG (reference sequence). The V and J ends lost 3 bases and 7 bases respectively, with 12 bases between them. This CDR3 spans 13 amino acids.

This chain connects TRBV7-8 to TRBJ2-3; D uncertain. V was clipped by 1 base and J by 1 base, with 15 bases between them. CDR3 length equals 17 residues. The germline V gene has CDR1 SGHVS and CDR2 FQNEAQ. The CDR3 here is CASSLGDNGPRTDTQYF. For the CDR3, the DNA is TGTGCCAGCAGCTTAGGCGATAACGGGCCGCGCACAGATACGCAGTATTTT.

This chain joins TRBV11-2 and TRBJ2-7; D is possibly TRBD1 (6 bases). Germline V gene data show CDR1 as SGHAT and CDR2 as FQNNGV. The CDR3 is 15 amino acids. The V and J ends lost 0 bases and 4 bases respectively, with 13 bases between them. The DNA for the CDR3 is TGTGCCAGCAGCTTAGAAGTCAGGGGAGTGTACGAGCAGTACTTC. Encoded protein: CASSLEVRGVYEQYF.

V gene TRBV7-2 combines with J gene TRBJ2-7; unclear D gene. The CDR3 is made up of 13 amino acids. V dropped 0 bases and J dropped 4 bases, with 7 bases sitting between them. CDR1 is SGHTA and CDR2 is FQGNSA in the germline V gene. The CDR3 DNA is TGTGCCAGCAGCTTAGCGCGGAATTACGAGCAGTACTTC. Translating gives CASSLARNYEQYF.

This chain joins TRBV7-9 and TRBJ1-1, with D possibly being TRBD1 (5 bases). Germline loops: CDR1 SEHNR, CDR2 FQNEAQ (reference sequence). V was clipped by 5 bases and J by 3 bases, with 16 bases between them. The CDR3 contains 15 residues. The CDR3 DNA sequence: TGTGCCAGCAGCCCCCCAATGGGGGTGGACACTGAAGCTTTCTTT. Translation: CASSPPMGVDTEAFF.

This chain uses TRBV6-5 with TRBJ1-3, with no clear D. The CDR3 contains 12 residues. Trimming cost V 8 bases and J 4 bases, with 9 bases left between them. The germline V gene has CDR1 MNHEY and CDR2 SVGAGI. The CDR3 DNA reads TGTGCCAGCGGAGACCGGGGAAACACCATATATTTT. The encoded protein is CASGDRGNTIYF.

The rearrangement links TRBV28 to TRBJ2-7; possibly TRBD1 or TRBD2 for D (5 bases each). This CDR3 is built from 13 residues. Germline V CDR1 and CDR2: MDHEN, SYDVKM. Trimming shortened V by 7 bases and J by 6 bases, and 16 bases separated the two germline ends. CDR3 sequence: CASTPRSGREQYF. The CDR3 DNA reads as TGTGCCAGCACGCCGCGGTCGGGGCGCGAGCAGTACTTC.

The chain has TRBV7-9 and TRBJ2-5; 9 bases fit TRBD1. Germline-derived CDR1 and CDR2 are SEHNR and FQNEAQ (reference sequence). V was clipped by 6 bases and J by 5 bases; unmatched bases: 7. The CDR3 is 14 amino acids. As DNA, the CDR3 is TGTGCCAGCAGGCCGAACAGGGGGCGGGAGACCCAGTACTTC. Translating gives CASRPNRGRETQYF.

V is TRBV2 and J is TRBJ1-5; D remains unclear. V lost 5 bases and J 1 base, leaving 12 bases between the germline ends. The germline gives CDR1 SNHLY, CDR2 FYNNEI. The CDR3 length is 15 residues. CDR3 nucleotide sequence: TGTGCCAGCAGTCGGAATATGGGAAGCAATCAGCCCCAGCATTTT. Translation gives CASSRNMGSNQPQHF.

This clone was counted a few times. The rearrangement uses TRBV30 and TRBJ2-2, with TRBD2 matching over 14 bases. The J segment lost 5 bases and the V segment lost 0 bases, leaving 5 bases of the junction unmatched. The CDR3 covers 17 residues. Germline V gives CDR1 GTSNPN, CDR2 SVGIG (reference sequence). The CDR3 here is CAWSVGGLAGVTGELFF. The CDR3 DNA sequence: TGTGCCTGGAGTGTGGGGGGACTAGCGGGAGTGACCGGGGAGCTGTTTTTT.

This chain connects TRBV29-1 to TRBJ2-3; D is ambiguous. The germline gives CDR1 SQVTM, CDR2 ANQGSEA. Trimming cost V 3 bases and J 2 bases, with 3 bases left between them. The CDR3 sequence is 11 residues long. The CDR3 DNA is TGCAGCGTTGATTACACAGATACGCAGTATTTT. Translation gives CSVDYTDTQYF.

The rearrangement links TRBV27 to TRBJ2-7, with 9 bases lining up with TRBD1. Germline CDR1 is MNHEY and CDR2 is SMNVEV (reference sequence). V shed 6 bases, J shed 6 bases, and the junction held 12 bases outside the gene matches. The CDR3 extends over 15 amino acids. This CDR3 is CASSLDRGVGGEQYF. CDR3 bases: TGTGCCAGCAGCCTGGACAGGGGAGTAGGGGGCGAGCAGTACTTC.

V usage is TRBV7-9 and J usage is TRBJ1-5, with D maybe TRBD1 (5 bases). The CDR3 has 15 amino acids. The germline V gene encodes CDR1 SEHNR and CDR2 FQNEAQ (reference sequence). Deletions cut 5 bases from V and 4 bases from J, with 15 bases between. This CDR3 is CASSQWDDPNQPQHF. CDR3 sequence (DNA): TGTGCCAGCAGCCAATGGGACGATCCGAATCAGCCCCAGCATTTT.

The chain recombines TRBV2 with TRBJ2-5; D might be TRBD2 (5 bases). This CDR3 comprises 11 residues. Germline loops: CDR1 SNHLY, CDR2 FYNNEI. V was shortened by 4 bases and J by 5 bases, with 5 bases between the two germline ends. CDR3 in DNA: TGTGCCAGCAGTGTAGCGGAGACCCAGTACTTC. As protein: CASSVAETQYF.

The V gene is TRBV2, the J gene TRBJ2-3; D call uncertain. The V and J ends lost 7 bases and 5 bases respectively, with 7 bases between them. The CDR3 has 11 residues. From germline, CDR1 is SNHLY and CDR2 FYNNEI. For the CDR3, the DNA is TGTGCCAGCATCCTAGTAGATACGCAGTATTTT. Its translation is CASILVDTQYF. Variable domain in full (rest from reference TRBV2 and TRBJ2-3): EPEVTQTPSHQVTQMGQEVILRCVPISNHLYFYWYRQILGQKVEFLVSFYNNEISEKSEIFDDQFSVERPDGSNFTLKIRSTKLEDSAMYFCASILVDTQYFGPGTRLTVL.

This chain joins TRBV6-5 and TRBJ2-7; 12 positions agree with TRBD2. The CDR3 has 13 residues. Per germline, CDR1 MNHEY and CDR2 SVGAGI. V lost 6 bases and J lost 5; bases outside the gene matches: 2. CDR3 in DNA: TGTGCCAGCAGGCGACTAGCGGGAGACGAGCAGTACTTC. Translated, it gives CASRRLAGDEQYF.